Listed below are T cell receptor beta chains from one sample, sequenced in a study of T-cell memory formation after mild COVID-19. A single record per CDR3 protein comes from TCRdb applying MiXCR to the 5' RACE reads. The sample lists about 250,000 distinct CDR3 sequences; around 15% were seen once. Sequencing was performed on PBMCs or a T cell subset sorted from them (not recorded which). The receptors come from a man aged 18 to 29 who had mild COVID-19 (a few samples of this study predate the infection). Cell type and time point are not known. Both conserved end residues are part of each CDR3. The order of the fields is D gene, V gene, clone size, J gene, CDR3 protein, CDR3 DNA. The D gene is left open where the match is weak. Only part of the rows carry a size: once, few, many, or a class if the clone is expanded.

.	TRBV7-9	few	TRBJ1-4	CASSSSGQGREKLFF	TGTGCCAGCAGCTCCTCGGGACAAGGAAGGGAAAAACTGTTTTTT
TRBD1	TRBV10-3	few	TRBJ2-2	CAISSGQGFSGELFF	TGTGCCATCAGTTCGGGACAGGGCTTCTCCGGGGAGCTGTTTTTT
.	TRBV20-1	.	TRBJ2-3	CSARATLPLVNTQYF	TGCAGTGCTAGAGCGACCCTCCCCTTGGTCAATACGCAGTATTTT
TRBD1	TRBV29-1	.	TRBJ2-5	CSVNRDRVETQYF	TGCAGCGTTAACCGGGACAGGGTTGAGACCCAGTACTTC
.	TRBV4-2	few	TRBJ2-3	CASSQGPRGEADTQYF	TGTGCCAGCAGCCAAGGTCCCAGGGGGGAGGCAGATACGCAGTATTTT
.	TRBV6-6	.	TRBJ1-1	CASSLAFYTEAFF	TGTGCCAGCAGTTTGGCCTTTTACACTGAAGCTTTCTTT
.	TRBV4-1	few	TRBJ2-4	CASSQVVSRTELILAKNIQYF	TGCGCCAGCAGCCAAGTGGTGTCACGGACAGAACTAATACTAGCCAAAAACATTCAGTACTTC
.	TRBV7-2	.	TRBJ1-1	CASSWQVENTEAFF	TGTGCCAGCAGCTGGCAGGTCGAGAACACTGAAGCTTTCTTT
TRBD1	TRBV5-1	few	TRBJ1-1	CASSLSQGANTEAFF	TGCGCCAGCAGCTTATCACAGGGGGCGAACACTGAAGCTTTCTTT
TRBD2	TRBV5-1	.	TRBJ2-5	CASSSGLAVETQYF	TGCGCCAGCAGCTCGGGACTAGCGGTAGAGACCCAGTACTTC
.	TRBV2	many	TRBJ2-7	CASQQDGEVYEQYF	TGTGCCAGCCAACAGGACGGGGAAGTATACGAGCAGTACTTC
TRBD1	TRBV6-2/TRBV6-3	.	TRBJ2-3	CASRKPGQGSDTQYF	TGTGCCAGCAGAAAACCGGGACAGGGGAGCGATACGCAGTATTTT
.	TRBV29-1	.	TRBJ1-1	CSVQKGRDTEAFF	TGCAGCGTCCAAAAGGGGAGGGACACTGAAGCTTTCTTT
TRBD1	TRBV5-1	.	TRBJ2-3	CASSYRGRQYVGSTDTQYF	TGCGCCAGCAGCTACAGGGGAAGGCAGTACGTAGGGTCCACAGATACGCAGTATTTT
TRBD1	TRBV6-6	few	TRBJ2-2	CASRQGTGWTGELFF	TGTGCCAGCAGGCAAGGGACAGGGTGGACCGGGGAGCTGTTTTTT
.	TRBV7-2	few	TRBJ2-1	CASSLVTGWSNEQFF	TGTGCCAGCAGCTTAGTCACAGGGTGGTCCAATGAGCAGTTCTTC
.	TRBV28	.	TRBJ2-3	CATFFTDTQYF	TGTGCCACCTTTTTCACAGATACGCAGTATTTT
.	TRBV3-1	few	TRBJ2-7	CASSQTTQGYEQYF	TGTGCCAGCAGCCAAACTACCCAGGGTTACGAGCAGTACTTC
.	TRBV29-1	.	TRBJ1-1	CSVGRSNTEAFF	TGCAGCGTCGGGAGGAGCAACACTGAAGCTTTCTTT
.	TRBV3-1	many	TRBJ1-6	CASSPPAGTNSPLHF	TGTGCCAGCAGTCCACCAGCGGGGACGAATTCACCCCTCCACTTT
.	TRBV7-9	many	TRBJ2-3	CASIPAASGRDTQYF	TGTGCCAGCATCCCCGCCGCCTCGGGGCGGGATACGCAGTATTTT
TRBD2	TRBV12-3/TRBV12-4	.	TRBJ2-5	CASSLGGMGETQYF	TGTGCCAGCAGTTTGGGGGGGATGGGCGAGACCCAGTACTTC
.	TRBV12-5	few	TRBJ1-1	CASGWGTASEAFF	TGTGCTAGTGGTTGGGGGACCGCTTCTGAAGCTTTCTTT
TRBD1	TRBV29-1	few	TRBJ2-5	CSGGTGGWVETQYF	TGCAGCGGTGGGACAGGGGGCTGGGTGGAGACCCAGTACTTC
.	TRBV11-2	few	TRBJ2-3	CASRLNRGLRGDTQYF	TGTGCCAGCCGCTTAAACCGGGGGCTAAGGGGAGATACGCAGTATTTT
.	TRBV5-4	many	TRBJ2-3	CASSLLGTDTQYF	TGTGCCAGCAGCTTACTGGGGACAGATACGCAGTATTTT
.	TRBV9	few	TRBJ2-7	CASSVGAVSSYEQYF	TGTGCCAGCAGCGTAGGGGCGGTGAGCTCCTACGAGCAGTACTTC
.	TRBV4-3	.	TRBJ2-1	CASSQGGGRAEQFF	TGCGCCAGCAGCCAAGGGGGTGGGCGGGCCGAGCAGTTCTTC
.	TRBV3-1	.	TRBJ2-7	CASSQRYEQYF	TGTGCCAGCAGCCAACGGTACGAGCAGTACTTC
.	TRBV30	few	TRBJ1-5	CAWSPSGRRPQHF	TGTGCCTGGAGCCCCTCAGGGAGACGGCCCCAGCATTTT
TRBD2	TRBV9	.	TRBJ2-5	CASSPSGGNGVETQYF	TGTGCCAGCAGCCCTAGCGGGGGCAATGGGGTAGAGACCCAGTACTTC
.	TRBV5-1	.	TRBJ2-2	CASSLDGGRRTGELFF	TGCGCCAGCAGCTTGGATGGGGGGCGTCGCACCGGGGAGCTGTTTTTT
.	TRBV21-1	.	TRBJ2-5	CASSRKCFKCGYQETQYF	TGTGCCAGCAGCAGAAAGTGTTTTAAATGTGGGTACCAAGAGACCCAGTACTTC
.	TRBV4-3	few	TRBJ2-7	CASSQGPFTYEQYF	TGCGCCAGCAGCCAAGGGCCGTTCACCTACGAGCAGTACTTC
TRBD1	TRBV7-2	.	TRBJ2-1	CASSSYRGLEQFF	TGTGCCAGCAGCTCGTACAGGGGGCTTGAGCAGTTCTTC
.	TRBV7-9	.	TRBJ1-1	CASRRQANTEAFF	TGTGCCAGCAGGCGGCAGGCGAACACTGAAGCTTTCTTT
TRBD2	TRBV20-1	few	TRBJ2-4	CSARSSSSGGDIQYF	TGCAGTGCTAGATCCTCGTCCAGCGGGGGGGACATTCAGTACTTC
.	TRBV6-1	few	TRBJ1-6	CASSEYRADIPNSPLHF	TGTGCCAGCAGTGAATACAGGGCCGATATACCCAATTCACCCCTCCACTTT
.	TRBV5-6	.	TRBJ1-6	CASSDNNSPLHF	TGTGCCAGCAGCGACAATAATTCACCCCTCCACTTT
.	TRBV20-1	few	TRBJ2-2	CSARDTGTGELFF	TGCAGTGCTAGAGATACGGGCACCGGGGAGCTGTTTTTT
.	TRBV10-3	few	TRBJ1-1	CAISEGGNTEAFF	TGTGCCATCAGTGAAGGGGGTAACACTGAAGCTTTCTTT
.	TRBV12-3/TRBV12-4	few	TRBJ1-5	CASSLYVGQPQHF	TGTGCCAGCAGTTTGTATGTGGGCCAGCCCCAGCATTTT
.	TRBV3-1	.	TRBJ2-7	CASSQDLTYEQYF	TGTGCCAGCAGCCAAGATCTTACCTACGAGCAGTACTTC
.	TRBV27	once	TRBJ1-2	CASSLLGRALVGYTF	TGTGCCAGCAGTTTATTGGGCAGAGCCCTGGTGGGCTACACCTTC
.	TRBV13	few	TRBJ2-1	CASSLGASESYNEQFF	TGTGCCAGCAGCTTAGGGGCTAGCGAATCCTACAATGAGCAGTTCTTC
TRBD2	TRBV10-2	.	TRBJ2-5	CASSRGLAGHTYQETQYF	TGCGCCAGCAGTAGGGGACTAGCGGGCCATACGTACCAAGAGACCCAGTACTTC
.	TRBV25-1	few	TRBJ2-2	CASSQRTRNTGELFF	TGTGCCAGCAGTCAGCGGACAAGGAACACCGGGGAGCTGTTTTTT
.	TRBV29-1	few	TRBJ2-6	CSVSIAPSGANVLTF	TGCAGCGTTTCCATCGCCCCCTCTGGGGCCAACGTCCTGACTTTC
.	TRBV3-1	few	TRBJ1-3	CASSLQGNTIYF	TGTGCCAGCAGCCTACAGGGAAACACCATATATTTT
.	TRBV2	few	TRBJ1-1	CATHTAGNTEAFF	TGTGCCACCCACACAGCTGGGAACACTGAAGCTTTCTTT
TRBD1	TRBV7-3	.	TRBJ2-3	CASSTIGQGTDTQYF	TGTGCCAGCAGCACTATCGGACAGGGCACAGATACGCAGTATTTT
.	TRBV6-5	few	TRBJ2-1	CASSYSNVLGEQFF	TGTGCCAGCAGTTACTCGAATGTTCTCGGTGAGCAGTTCTTC
.	TRBV7-9	.	TRBJ2-4	CASSLQGSENIQYF	TGTGCCAGCTCTCTACAGGGATCCGAAAACATTCAGTACTTC
.	TRBV6-6	.	TRBJ1-6	CASSWEGNSPLHF	TGTGCCAGCAGTTGGGAGGGGAATTCACCCCTCCACTTT
.	TRBV7-2	.	TRBJ2-2	CASSTTGGFSTGELFF	TGTGCCAGCAGTACAACAGGAGGCTTCAGCACCGGGGAGCTGTTTTTT
.	TRBV6-2/TRBV6-3	few	TRBJ1-5	CASNDRRTGNQPQHF	TGTGCCAGCAACGATCGACGGACCGGCAATCAGCCCCAGCATTTT
.	TRBV28	.	TRBJ1-2	CASSFERGKYTF	TGTGCCAGCAGTTTCGAGAGAGGGAAGTACACCTTC
.	TRBV19	once	TRBJ2-2	CASSIGRAGELFF	TGTGCCAGTAGTATCGGGCGGGCCGGGGAGCTGTTTTTT
.	TRBV7-2	.	TRBJ1-5	CASSQRRKYQPQHF	TGTGCCAGCAGCCAAAGACGGAAGTATCAGCCCCAGCATTTT
.	TRBV4-3	.	TRBJ1-2	CASSQDRLGGIGYTF	TGCGCCAGCAGCCAAGATCGGTTAGGAGGCATCGGCTACACCTTC